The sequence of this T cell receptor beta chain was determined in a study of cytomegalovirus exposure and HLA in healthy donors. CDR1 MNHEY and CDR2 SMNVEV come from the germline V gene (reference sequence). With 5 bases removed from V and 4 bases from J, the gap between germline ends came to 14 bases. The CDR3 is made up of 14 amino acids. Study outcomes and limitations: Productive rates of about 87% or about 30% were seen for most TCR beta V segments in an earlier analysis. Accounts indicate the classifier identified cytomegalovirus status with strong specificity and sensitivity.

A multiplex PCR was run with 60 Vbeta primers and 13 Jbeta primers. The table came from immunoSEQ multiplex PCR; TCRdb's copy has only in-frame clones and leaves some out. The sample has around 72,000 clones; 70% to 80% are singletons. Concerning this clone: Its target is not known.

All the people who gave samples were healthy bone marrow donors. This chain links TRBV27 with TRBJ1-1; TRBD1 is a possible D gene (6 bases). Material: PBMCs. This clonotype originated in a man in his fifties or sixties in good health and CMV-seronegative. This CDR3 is CASSDSGVFTEAFF. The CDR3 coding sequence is TGTGCCAGCAGTGATTCAGGGGTTTTCACTGAAGCTTTCTTT.